The 19 T cell receptor beta chains reported below all come from one sample, sequenced in a study of T cell repertoires in cytomegalovirus infection. TCRdb redid the calling of the reads with MiXCR, one entry per CDR3 protein. This table has about 740,000 distinct CDR3 sequences, less than 40% appearing once. The sequencing input was PBMCs. The receptors derive from a human donor in good health (CMV status not recorded). Some clones in this sample may be carry-over from other donors' samples.

The CDR3 sequence: CASSVDSNTEAFF. For the CDR3, the DNA is TGTGCCAGCAGCGTTGACAGTAACACTGAAGCTTTCTTT. The V call is TRBV7-9, the J call TRBJ1-1; D perhaps matches TRBD1 (5 bases). CDR1 is SEHNR, CDR2 FQNEAQ, per germline (reference sequence). The CDR3 spans 13 residues. Trimming took off 5 bases at V and 2 bases at J, with 9 bases between the two ends.

The chain is built from TRBV24-1 and TRBJ2-1; 13 nucleotides align to TRBD2. The CDR3 totals 15 residues. The junction had 4 bases not matched to a gene; V was cut back by 2 bases and J by 10 bases. Germline V gene lookup returns CDR1 KGHDR and CDR2 SFDVKD. The CDR3 DNA sequence: TGTGCCACCAGTGATTCGGGACTAGCGGGATACGAGCAGTTCTTC. This translates into CATSDSGLAGYEQFF.

The table lists this clonotype with a few counts. This rearrangement joins TRBV7-9 to TRBJ1-2; D uncertain. CDR3 length: 16 amino acids. The germline V gene has CDR1 SEHNR and CDR2 FQNEAQ (reference sequence). V dropped 5 bases and J dropped 8 bases, with 24 bases sitting between them. The CDR3 reads CASSDRILDTMEGYTF. The CDR3 DNA sequence: TGTGCCAGCAGCGACCGCATCCTTGACACTATGGAGGGCTACACCTTC.

The chain uses TRBV4-1 and TRBJ1-6, with 7 bases lining up with TRBD1. Germline V gives CDR1 MGHRA, CDR2 YSYEKL. V lost 5 bases to trimming and J lost 7 bases; unmatched junction nucleotides: 5. This CDR3 spans 14 amino acids. DNA of the CDR3: TGCGCCAGCAGCGTGCAGGGGGACAATTCACCCCTCCACTTT. It specifies CASSVQGDNSPLHF.

Only a few counts were recorded for this clonotype. The chain uses TRBV3-1 and TRBJ2-1, with no clear D. The CDR3 is 12 residues long. Germline CDR1 LGHDT, CDR2 YNNKEL (reference sequence). V lost 2 bases to trimming and J lost 10 bases, with 9 bases between them. CDR3 DNA sequence: TGTGCCAGCAGCCAAAAGTCCTTGGAGCAGTTCTTC. It yields the protein CASSQKSLEQFF.

This clonotype occurred a few times. The chain links TRBV19 to TRBJ2-2; D remains unclear. V shed 9 bases and J shed 3 bases, with 11 bases lying between them. CDR1 and CDR2 from the germline V gene are LNHDA and SQIVND (reference sequence). The CDR3 contains 13 residues. The CDR3 loop is CASLPQHTGELFF. The CDR3 DNA reads TGTGCCAGCCTTCCCCAACACACCGGGGAGCTGTTTTTT.

A note on this clonotype: Germline and junction disagree at one end, which may indicate a read error. The chain carries TRBV19 and TRBJ1-1; D call uncertain. Per germline, CDR1 LNHDA and CDR2 SQIVND (reference sequence). The length of the CDR3 is 13 residues. The CDR3, as DNA: TGTGCCAGTAAAGTGTTTATGAACACTGAATCTTTCTTT. Translating it yields CASKVFMNTESFF.

This clonotype was counted between two and nine times. The chain combines TRBV28 with TRBJ2-3; D remains ambiguous. The ends were cut back, 5 bases at V and 2 bases at J, with 8 bases in the middle. The CDR3 runs 13 residues. The V gene's germline CDR1 is MDHEN and CDR2 SYDVKM. The CDR3 protein is CASSHGLTDTQYF. In nucleotides, the CDR3 is TGTGCCAGCAGTCATGGGCTCACAGATACGCAGTATTTT.

Regarding this clonotype: An end of the junction does not agree with germline; a read error may underlie this. V gene TRBV28 combines with J gene TRBJ2-1; D remains unclear. This CDR3 spans 14 amino acids. Per germline, CDR1 MDHEN and CDR2 SYDVKM. CDR3 DNA sequence: TGTACCAGCAGTTTTCAGAGGTCCTACAATGAGCAGTTCTTC. Amino acid sequence: CTSSFQRSYNEQFF.

This clonotype was found once. V usage is TRBV6-5 and J usage is TRBJ1-5; tentatively, D is TRBD1 (6 bases). V shed 1 base and J shed 0 bases, with 13 bases lying between them. The CDR3 length is 17 residues. Germline V CDR1 and CDR2: MNHEY, SVGAGI. The CDR3 coding sequence is TGTGCCAGCAGTTACTTTGGACAGTATCATAGCAATCAGCCCCAGCATTTT. It specifies CASSYFGQYHSNQPQHF.

The V call is TRBV12-3 or TRBV12-4, the J call TRBJ2-3, with TRBD2 identical over 8 bases. This CDR3 region has 14 residues. J lost 6 bases, V lost 6 bases, and 8 bases had no gene match. The chain's CDR3 is CASRPRGAADTQYF. In nucleotides, the CDR3 is TGTGCCAGCAGACCGCGGGGGGCGGCGGATACGCAGTATTTT.

The V and J genes are TRBV4-2 and TRBJ2-1; 9 bases match TRBD1. The CDR3 is 17 amino acids. The germline V gene encodes CDR1 LGHNA and CDR2 YNFKEQ. J lost 6 bases, V lost 0 bases, and 9 bases had no gene match. Here the CDR3 DNA reads TGTGCCAGCAGCCAAGATGGAAGGACAGGGGCTCTCAATGAGCAGTTCTTC. It codes for CASSQDGRTGALNEQFF.

Only one count was recorded for this clonotype. One end of the junction varies from germline; a read error may be responsible. The J gene is TRBJ2-2, the V gene TRBV9; D is possibly TRBD2 (5 bases). The CDR3 spans 14 residues. Germline CDR1 is SGDLS and CDR2 is YYNGEE. The CDR3 nucleotides are TGTTCCAGCAGAGATGGACTCACTACCGGGGAGCTGTTTTTT. The encoded protein is CSSRDGLTTGELFF.

This clonotype was seen only a few times. The V call is TRBV28, the J call TRBJ1-3; TRBD1 is a possible D gene (6 bases). Germline V CDR1 and CDR2: MDHEN, SYDVKM. This CDR3 comprises 15 residues. Trimming left V 2 bases short and J 5 bases short, with 13 bases between. The CDR3 nucleotides read TGTGCCAGCAGTTTACCTACAGGGTTTAGAAACACCATATATTTT. It translates to CASSLPTGFRNTIYF.

This clonotype was observed a handful of times. J is TRBJ2-6 and V is TRBV19, with D unclear. From germline, CDR1 is LNHDA and CDR2 SQIVND (reference sequence). Trimming pared 4 bases from V and 0 bases from J, leaving 10 bases between. This CDR3 is 16 amino acids long. The CDR3 loop is CASSTGRGSGANVLTF. The DNA for the CDR3 is TGTGCCAGTAGTACTGGTAGAGGCTCTGGGGCCAACGTCCTGACTTTC. Using reference TRBV19 and TRBJ2-6 for the parts outside the CDR3, the full variable domain is DGGITQSPKYLFRKEGQNVTLSCEQNLNHDAMYWYRQDPGQGLRLIYYSQIVNDFQKGDIAEGYSVSREKKESFPLTVTSAQKNPTAFYLCASSTGRGSGANVLTFGAGSRLTVL.

This clonotype was seen only once. The gene calls are TRBV6-8 and TRBJ1-3; D remains ambiguous. Germline lookup yields CDR1 MNHGY and CDR2 SAAAGT. The CDR3 extends over 16 amino acids. Trimming pared 2 bases from V and 2 bases from J, leaving 13 bases between. The CDR3 nucleotides read TGTGCCAGCAGTTACGGCGGACTGAGCGCTGGAAACACCATATATTTT. Protein: CASSYGGLSAGNTIYF.

The chain carries TRBV6-1 and TRBJ2-3; perhaps TRBD2 as D (5 bases). CDR1 and CDR2 (germline): MNHNS, SASEGT. V lost 5 bases to trimming and J lost 1 base, with 10 bases between them. This CDR3 is built from 14 residues. The CDR3 sequence is CASSNGLRTDTQYF. DNA of the CDR3: TGTGCCAGCAGTAATGGACTCCGCACAGATACGCAGTATTTT.

The chain uses TRBV6-6 and TRBJ1-4; 9 bases match TRBD1. Germline V gene sequence: CDR1 MNHNY, CDR2 SVGAGI (reference sequence). The CDR3 is 15 residues long. After removal of 5 bases from V and 8 bases from J, the junction contained 9 bases not matched to a gene. CDR3 nucleotides: TGTGCCAGCAGTAACCCGGGACAGGGACCCGAAAAACTGTTTTTT. Translated: CASSNPGQGPEKLFF.

This clonotype was found a few times. V is TRBV28 and J is TRBJ1-4; D not resolved. Trimming took off 5 bases at V and 8 bases at J, with 15 bases between the two ends. The CDR3 loop spans 14 amino acids. Germline values: CDR1 MDHEN, CDR2 SYDVKM. The CDR3 DNA reads as TGTGCCAGCAGTCTGGGAGGGAGGGAGGAAAAACTGTTTTTT. Amino acids: CASSLGGREEKLFF.